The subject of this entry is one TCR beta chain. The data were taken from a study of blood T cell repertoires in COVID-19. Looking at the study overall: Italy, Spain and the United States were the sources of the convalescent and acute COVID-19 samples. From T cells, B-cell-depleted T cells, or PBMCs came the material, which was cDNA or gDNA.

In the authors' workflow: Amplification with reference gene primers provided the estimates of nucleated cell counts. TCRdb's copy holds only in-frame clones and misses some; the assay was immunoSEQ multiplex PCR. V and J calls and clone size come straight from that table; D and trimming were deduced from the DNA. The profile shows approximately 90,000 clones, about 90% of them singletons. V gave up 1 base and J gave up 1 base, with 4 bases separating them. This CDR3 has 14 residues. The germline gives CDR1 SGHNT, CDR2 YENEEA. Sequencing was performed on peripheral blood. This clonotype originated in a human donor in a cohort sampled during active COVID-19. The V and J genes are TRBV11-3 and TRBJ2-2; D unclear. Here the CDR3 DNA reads TGTGCCAGCAGCTTAGCCCTGAACACCGGGGAGCTGTTTTTT. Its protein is CASSLALNTGELFF.